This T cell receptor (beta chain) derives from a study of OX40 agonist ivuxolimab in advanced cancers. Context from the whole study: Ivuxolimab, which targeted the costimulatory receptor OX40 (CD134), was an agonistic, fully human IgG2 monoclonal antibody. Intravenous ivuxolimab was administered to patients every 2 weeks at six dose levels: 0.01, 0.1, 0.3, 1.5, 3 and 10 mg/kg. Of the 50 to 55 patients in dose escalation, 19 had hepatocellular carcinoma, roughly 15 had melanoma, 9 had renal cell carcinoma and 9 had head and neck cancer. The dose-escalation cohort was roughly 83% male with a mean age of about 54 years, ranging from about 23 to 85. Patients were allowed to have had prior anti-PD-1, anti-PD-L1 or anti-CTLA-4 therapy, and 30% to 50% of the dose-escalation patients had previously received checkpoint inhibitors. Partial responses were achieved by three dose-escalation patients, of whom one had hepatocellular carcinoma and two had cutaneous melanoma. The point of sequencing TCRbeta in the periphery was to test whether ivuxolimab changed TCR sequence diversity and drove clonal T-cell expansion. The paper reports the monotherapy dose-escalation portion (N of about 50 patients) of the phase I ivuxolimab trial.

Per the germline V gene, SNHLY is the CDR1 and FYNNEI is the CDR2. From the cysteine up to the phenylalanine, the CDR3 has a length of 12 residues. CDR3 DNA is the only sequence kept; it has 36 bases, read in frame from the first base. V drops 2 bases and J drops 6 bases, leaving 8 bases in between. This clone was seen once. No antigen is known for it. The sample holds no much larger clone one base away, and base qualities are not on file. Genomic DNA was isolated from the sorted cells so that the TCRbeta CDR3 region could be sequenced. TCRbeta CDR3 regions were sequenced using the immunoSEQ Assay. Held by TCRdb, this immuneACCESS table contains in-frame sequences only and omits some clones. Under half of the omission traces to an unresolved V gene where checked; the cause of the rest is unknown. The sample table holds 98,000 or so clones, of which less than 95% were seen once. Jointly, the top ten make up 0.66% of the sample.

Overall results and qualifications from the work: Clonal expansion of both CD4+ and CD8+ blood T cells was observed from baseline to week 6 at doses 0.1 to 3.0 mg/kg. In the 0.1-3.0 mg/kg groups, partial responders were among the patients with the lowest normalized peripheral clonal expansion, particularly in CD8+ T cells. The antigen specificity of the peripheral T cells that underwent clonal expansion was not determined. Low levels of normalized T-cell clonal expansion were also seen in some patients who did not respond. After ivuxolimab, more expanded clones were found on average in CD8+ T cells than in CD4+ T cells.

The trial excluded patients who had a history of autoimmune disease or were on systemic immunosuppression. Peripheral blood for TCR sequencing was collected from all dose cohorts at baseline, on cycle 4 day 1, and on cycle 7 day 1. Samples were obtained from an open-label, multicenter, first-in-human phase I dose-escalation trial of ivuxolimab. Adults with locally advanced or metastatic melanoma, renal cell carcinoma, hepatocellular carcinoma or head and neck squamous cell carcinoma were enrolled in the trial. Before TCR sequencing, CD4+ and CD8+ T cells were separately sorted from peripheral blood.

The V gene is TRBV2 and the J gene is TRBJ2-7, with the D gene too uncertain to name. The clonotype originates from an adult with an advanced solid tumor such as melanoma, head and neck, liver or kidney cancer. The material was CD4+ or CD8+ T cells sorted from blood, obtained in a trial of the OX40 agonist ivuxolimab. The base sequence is TGTGCCAGCAGTGAATCTTCCCTCGAGCAGTACTTC. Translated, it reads CASSESSLEQYF.